Below, 24 T cell receptor beta chains from the same sample are listed, as sequenced in a study of blood T cells in healthy people across ages. Primed by a sample-barcoded 5' primer and a J-beta primer mix, a second PCR proceeded for about 7 to 12 cycles. One entry per CDR3 protein results from TCRdb running MiXCR on the 5' RACE reads. Of around 1,000,000 distinct CDR3 sequences listed, around 25% are singletons. The sample was also linked to a second study, of T cells of mothers and their children.

Sample: blood. These receptors originate from a girl aged 2 to 10 in good health.

This clonotype was seen a few times. The gene calls are TRBV6-5 and TRBJ1-4; D is uncertain. The CDR3 spans 13 residues. In germline, CDR1 is MNHEY, CDR2 SVGAGI. With 0 bases removed from V and 5 bases from J, the gap between germline ends came to 4 bases. The CDR3 loop reads CASSYSKNEKLFF. The CDR3 DNA reads as TGTGCCAGCAGTTACTCGAAAAATGAAAAACTGTTTTTT.

This sequence joins TRBV5-1 and TRBJ2-1; D not certain. Germline CDR1 and CDR2: SGHRS and YFSETQ. V dropped 2 bases and J dropped 9 bases, with 15 bases sitting between them. The CDR3 length is 14 residues. In DNA, the CDR3 is TGCGCCAGCAGCTTCTCCCACCCTGCTGGTGAGCAGTTCTTC. It is translated as CASSFSHPAGEQFF.

This clonotype was counted a few times. The chain joins TRBV29-1 to TRBJ2-5, with D perhaps being TRBD1 or TRBD2 (5 bases each). The J call may be incorrect, as the DNA end agrees better with TRBJ2-7. This CDR3 has 13 residues. The V gene's germline CDR1 is SQVTM and CDR2 ANQGSEA. This chain's CDR3 is CSVEVGESYEQYF. CDR3 in DNA: TGCAGCGTTGAAGTAGGGGAGAGCTACGAGCAGTACTTC.

This chain joins TRBV27 and TRBJ1-5; D gene unclear. Trimming removed 6 bases from V and 9 bases from J, with 12 bases in between. The CDR3 contains 12 residues. Germline V gives CDR1 MNHEY, CDR2 SMNVEV (reference sequence). CDR3 DNA: TGTGCCAGCAGCTCCGGTTATCCGCCCCAGCATTTT. This sequence encodes CASSSGYPPQHF.

This clonotype was counted between two and nine times. The chain recombines TRBV20-1 with TRBJ2-1; 7 positions agree with TRBD2. The CDR3 sequence is 13 residues long. In germline, CDR1 is DFQATT, CDR2 SNEGSKA (reference sequence). V dropped 5 bases and J dropped 11; count of bases not matched to a gene: 12. The CDR3 DNA reads as TGCAGTGCTCGACCCCCGGGACTACCACAGCAGTTCTTC. As protein: CSARPPGLPQQFF.

This chain links TRBV14 with TRBJ2-4; D is perhaps TRBD1 (6 bases). Germline-derived CDR1 and CDR2 are SGHDN and FVKESK. The CDR3 loop spans 14 amino acids. V was clipped by 3 bases and J by 2 bases, with 8 bases between them. CDR3 DNA sequence: TGTGCCAGCAGCCACACAGGGTCCAAAAACATTCAGTACTTC. Translation: CASSHTGSKNIQYF. Based on the CDR3 plus reference TRBV14 and TRBJ2-4, the full variable domain is EAGVTQFPSHSVIEKGQTVTLRCDPISGHDNLYWYRRVMGKEIKFLLHFVKESKQDESGMPNNRFLAERTGGTYSTLKVQPAELEDSGVYFCASSHTGSKNIQYFGAGTRLSVL.

In regard to this clonotype: It is likely a read error, because the conserved phenylalanine at the end of the CDR3 is missing. The genes are TRBV5-1 and TRBJ1-1; no clear D. The germline V gene has CDR1 SGHRS and CDR2 YFSETQ. V was trimmed by 4 bases and J by 5 bases, leaving 12 bases between them. The CDR3 length is 13 residues. CDR3 coding DNA: TGCGCCAGCAGCGTGCCGGGCCTGACTGAAGCTTTCCTT. Translating gives CASSVPGLTEAFL.

This CDR3 is CASSSPGFTGYTF. CDR3 nucleotide sequence: TGTGCCAGCAGCTCACCAGGGTTTACGGGCTACACCTTC. J is TRBJ1-2 and V is TRBV11-3; the D gene is possibly TRBD1 (5 bases). V shed 4 bases and J shed 8 bases, with 14 bases lying between them. The CDR3 length is 13 residues. Germline CDR1 reads SGHNT; CDR2 reads YENEEA.

This clonotype was recorded a few times. The chain joins TRBV25-1 to TRBJ2-5; no reliable D call. The V gene's germline CDR1 is MGHDK and CDR2 SYGVNS. The CDR3 contains 11 residues. The V and J ends lost 1 base and 8 bases respectively, with 5 bases between them. The CDR3 here is CASSEWGTQYF. The CDR3 coding sequence is TGTGCCAGCAGTGAATGGGGAACCCAGTACTTC. Full variable domain (rest looked up from reference TRBV25-1 and TRBJ2-5): EADIYQTPRYLVIGTGKKITLECSQTMGHDKMYWYQQDPGMELHLIHYSYGVNSTEKGDLSSESTVSRIRTEHFPLTLESARPSHTSQYLCASSEWGTQYFGPGTRLLVL.

The genes are TRBV15 and TRBJ1-2; D is possibly TRBD1 (5 bases). From germline, CDR1 is LNHNV and CDR2 YYDKDF (reference sequence). CDR3 length: 15 amino acids. V was clipped by 5 bases and J by 8 bases, with 21 bases between them. CDR3: CATSGKPGRRMGYTF. The CDR3 DNA sequence: TGTGCCACCAGCGGAAAACCGGGACGGCGTATGGGCTACACCTTC.

To note about this clonotype: Germline and junction disagree at one end, which may indicate a read error. The chain uses TRBV7-3 and TRBJ2-3; D perhaps matches TRBD2 (5 bases). This CDR3 is built from 14 residues. In germline, CDR1 is SGHTA, CDR2 FQGTGA. CDR3 in amino acids: CACSPLAGADTQYF. The CDR3 nucleotides read TGTGCCTGCAGCCCCCTGGCGGGCGCAGATACGCAGTATTTT. The complete variable domain, with remaining parts taken from reference TRBV7-3 and TRBJ2-3, reads GAGVSQTPSNKVTEKGKYVELRCDPISGHTALYWYRQSLGQGPEFLIYFQGTGAADDSGLPNDRFFAVRPEGSVSTLKIQRTERGDSAVYLCACSPLAGADTQYFGPGTRLTVL.

This clonotype has only a few counts. CDR3 sequence reads: CAIKERGGGNEKLFF. The CDR3 DNA reads as TGTGCCATCAAGGAGAGGGGTGGAGGGAATGAAAAACTGTTTTTT. The V gene is TRBV10-3, the J gene TRBJ1-4; maybe TRBD1 (5 bases). Germline CDR1 ENHRY, CDR2 SYGVKD. Trimming cost V 7 bases and J 5 bases, with 17 bases left between them. The CDR3 covers 15 residues.

This clonotype was found a few times. The chain employs TRBV6-6 and TRBJ1-4; D remains unclear. Germline CDR1 and CDR2: MNHNY and SVGAGI (reference sequence). This CDR3 comprises 15 residues. With 6 bases removed from V and 10 bases from J, the gap between germline ends came to 21 bases. CDR3 sequence: CASSSNSLTKGKLFF. CDR3 sequence (DNA): TGTGCCAGCAGCTCTAACAGTTTAACCAAAGGAAAACTGTTTTTT.

The genes are TRBV7-2 and TRBJ2-2; D is possibly TRBD2 (7 bases). This CDR3 has 17 amino acids. V lost 5 bases, J lost 3 bases, and 19 bases lay in between. Germline CDR1 and CDR2: SGHTA and FQGNSA. The CDR3 nucleotides are TGTGCCAGCAGCCTCTCCCGGGGGGCCTCGCACACCGGGGAGCTGTTTTTT. This codes for CASSLSRGASHTGELFF.

The chain combines TRBV7-9 with TRBJ1-2; weak D call: TRBD1 (5 bases). The CDR3 is made up of 17 amino acids. Looked up from germline, CDR1 is SEHNR and CDR2 is FQNEAQ (reference sequence). The germline V and J ends were trimmed by 3 bases and 6 bases, with 23 bases remaining between them. DNA for the CDR3: TGTGCCAGCAGCTTGGTCCCGGAAGCCCGACTAGGGGATGGCTACACCTTC. Translated, it gives CASSLVPEARLGDGYTF. Combining the CDR3 with reference TRBV7-9 and TRBJ1-2 gives the whole variable domain DTGVSQNPRHKITKRGQNVTFRCDPISEHNRLYWYRQTLGQGPEFLTYFQNEAQLEKSRLLSDRFSAERPKGSFSTLEIQRTEQGDSAMYLCASSLVPEARLGDGYTFGSGTRLTVV.

The V gene is TRBV12-3 or TRBV12-4, the J gene TRBJ1-4; D not certain. V lost 4 bases to trimming and J lost 6 bases, with 9 bases between them. The CDR3 length is 13 residues. The CDR3 is CASSSWGDEKLFF. The DNA of the CDR3 is TGTGCCAGCAGTTCTTGGGGAGATGAAAAACTGTTTTTT.

V is TRBV28 and J is TRBJ2-5, with 9 bases identical to TRBD2. CDR1 is MDHEN and CDR2 is SYDVKM in the germline V gene. This CDR3 comprises 17 residues. V trimming: 5 bases; J trimming: 7 bases; junction bases outside the gene matches: 17. The CDR3 sequence is CASSTPASGKTMGTQYF. The CDR3 region has the DNA TGTGCCAGCAGTACCCCTGCTAGCGGGAAGACGATGGGGACCCAGTACTTC.

This clonotype was observed many times. The V gene is TRBV28, the J gene TRBJ2-1; D not resolved. The germline gives CDR1 MDHEN, CDR2 SYDVKM. CDR3 length: 13 residues. V lost 2 bases and J 0 bases, leaving 2 bases between the germline ends. In nucleotides, the CDR3 is TGTGCCAGCAGTTTAATCTCCTACAATGAGCAGTTCTTC. Residues: CASSLISYNEQFF.

Only a few counts were recorded for this clonotype. The DNA for the CDR3 is TGCAGTGCTAGAGAGGTCGGCCTAGCGGAAACCGGCTCCTACAATGAGCAGTTCTTC. Its protein product is CSAREVGLAETGSYNEQFF. This chain joins TRBV20-1 and TRBJ2-1, with 7 bases lining up with TRBD2. In germline, CDR1 is DFQATT, CDR2 SNEGSKA (reference sequence). There are 19 residues in the CDR3. V was clipped by 0 bases and J by 0 bases; unmatched bases: 14.

V usage is TRBV7-9 and J usage is TRBJ2-6, with a possible D match to TRBD2 (6 bases). Between the trimmed V and J ends, which lost 5 bases and 0 bases, there was a span of 11 bases. Germline values: CDR1 SEHNR, CDR2 FQNEAQ (reference sequence). There are 16 residues in the CDR3. The CDR3 nucleotides read TGTGCCAGCAGCCCTCAGGGACTCTCTGGGGCCAACGTCCTGACTTTC. It codes for CASSPQGLSGANVLTF.

V usage is TRBV24-1 and J usage is TRBJ2-5; the D is unclear. This CDR3 is 14 amino acids long. Germline lookup yields CDR1 KGHDR and CDR2 SFDVKD. V was shortened by 1 base and J by 1 base, with 6 bases between the two germline ends. CDR3 nucleotide sequence: TGTGCCACCAGTGATTTTCCTTTCCAAGAGACCCAGTACTTC. It encodes CATSDFPFQETQYF.

This clonotype occurred a few times. The V call is TRBV10-3, the J call TRBJ2-6; D may match TRBD1 or TRBD2 (5 bases each). CDR3 length: 15 residues. V lost 2 bases and J lost 2, with 7 bases in between. CDR1 ENHRY and CDR2 SYGVKD come from the germline V gene. CDR3 in DNA: TGTGCCATCAGTGAGGGGGGAGCTGGGGCCAACGTCCTGACTTTC. Translated, it gives CAISEGGAGANVLTF.

The chain has TRBV2 and TRBJ1-2; D is undetermined. The length of the CDR3 is 12 residues. The germline V and J ends were trimmed by 3 bases and 8 bases, with 10 bases remaining between them. The germline V gene has CDR1 SNHLY and CDR2 FYNNEI. DNA for the CDR3: TGTGCCAGCAGTGATAGATGGGAGGGCTACACCTTC. Encoded protein: CASSDRWEGYTF.

The CDR3 protein is CASSFGTSPYEQYF. The CDR3 bases are TGTGCCAGCAGCTTTGGGACTTCCCCCTACGAGCAGTACTTC. The chain uses TRBV7-2 and TRBJ2-7; D may be TRBD2 (6 bases). V was cut by 3 bases and J by 2 bases, with 11 bases left in between. The CDR3 has 14 residues. Germline CDR1 is SGHTA and CDR2 is FQGNSA. Using reference TRBV7-2 and TRBJ2-7 for the parts outside the CDR3, the full variable domain is GAGVSQSPSNKVTEKGKDVELRCDPISGHTALYWYRQSLGQGLEFLIYFQGNSAPDKSGLPSDRFSAERTGGSVSTLTIQRTQQEDSAVYLCASSFGTSPYEQYFGPGTRLTVT.